What follows are 27 T cell receptor beta chains derived from one specimen sequenced in a study of T cell responses to AZD1222 COVID-19 vaccine (dated by TCRdb to the early 2020s). The library was made by the immunoSEQ multiplex PCR assay. TCRdb retrieved this table from immuneACCESS and kept in-frame rearrangements only. Not all clones are present; in checked studies, unresolved V genes account for under half, and no reason is known for the remainder. This sample holds over 120,000 clones; 88% were observed only once. 5% to 5.5% of the sample belongs to the ten largest clones. The time point label for this specimen denotes: about 28 days (+/-7) after the second vaccine dose. Taken with the paper, the label for treatment or condition translates to: meningococcal conjugate vaccine given as trial control. The starting material was peripheral blood, obtained 28 days after the second dose of the MenACWY control vaccine. The receptors shown here come from an adult who received the MenACWY meningococcal vaccine as a control.

This chain uses TRBV19 with TRBJ2-1; no clear D gene. Germline CDR1 LNHDA, CDR2 SQIVND (reference sequence). Trimming stripped 6 bases from V and 2 bases from J, with 5 bases between. This CDR3 contains 12 residues. The CDR3 is CASSRPYNEQFF. CDR3 bases: TGTGCCAGTAGCCGGCCCTACAATGAGCAGTTCTTC. Variable domain in full (rest from reference TRBV19 and TRBJ2-1): DGGITQSPKYLFRKEGQNVTLSCEQNLNHDAMYWYRQDPGQGLRLIYYSQIVNDFQKGDIAEGYSVSREKKESFPLTVTSAQKNPTAFYLCASSRPYNEQFFGPGTRLTVL.

In DNA, the CDR3 is TGTGCCAGCAGGGGTGGACAGGTGAACACTGAAGCTTTCTTT. Translated, it gives CASRGGQVNTEAFF. The chain is built from TRBV2 and TRBJ1-1; 7 bases map to TRBD1. Losses at the gene ends were 6 bases for V and 0 bases for J; bases not matched to a gene: 4. The CDR3 is made up of 14 amino acids. The germline V gene has CDR1 SNHLY and CDR2 FYNNEI. The full variable domain, completed using reference TRBV2 and TRBJ1-1, is EPEVTQTPSHQVTQMGQEVILRCVPISNHLYFYWYRQILGQKVEFLVSFYNNEISEKSEIFDDQFSVERPDGSNFTLKIRSTKLEDSAMYFCASRGGQVNTEAFFGQGTRLTVV.

The genes are TRBV5-1 and TRBJ2-5, with TRBD2 identical over 9 bases. CDR1 and CDR2 from the germline V gene are SGHRS and YFSETQ. Unmatched junction bases numbered 8, after V lost 4 bases and J lost 4 bases. The CDR3 extends over 15 amino acids. In DNA, the CDR3 is TGCGCCAGCAGCCCCCCGGCGGGGGGGGGAGAGACCCAGTACTTC. It translates to CASSPPAGGGETQYF.

The chain joins TRBV13 to TRBJ2-1; 16 bases agree with TRBD2. CDR3 size: 15 residues. V lost 5 bases, J lost 9 bases, and 4 bases stayed unmatched. Germline CDR1 is PRHDT and CDR2 is FYEKMQ (reference sequence). The CDR3 nucleotides are TGTGCCAGCAGCGCCGGGACTAGCGGGAGGGCTGAGCAGTTCTTC. As protein: CASSAGTSGRAEQFF.

The rearrangement links TRBV7-2 to TRBJ1-2; TRBD1 matches at 9 bases. The CDR3 covers 15 residues. Trimming removed 5 bases from V and 8 bases from J; junction bases left unmatched: 12. Germline assignment: CDR1 SGHTA and CDR2 FQGNSA. The CDR3 protein is CASSVGTGLWRGYTF. The DNA for the CDR3 is TGTGCCAGCAGCGTAGGGACAGGGCTTTGGAGGGGCTACACCTTC.

This clone was found once. The chain employs TRBV18 and TRBJ2-1; the D gene is possibly TRBD2 (7 bases). The CDR3 spans 16 residues. The germline V and J ends were trimmed by 0 bases and 7 bases, with 16 bases remaining between them. CDR1 and CDR2 from the germline V gene are KGHSH and LQKENI. The CDR3: CASSPPWGGSGNEQFF. CDR3 DNA sequence: TGTGCCAGCTCACCACCCTGGGGGGGCTCTGGAAATGAGCAGTTCTTC.

V and J are TRBV12-3 or TRBV12-4 and TRBJ1-2; D is undetermined. The germline V and J ends were trimmed by 4 bases and 4 bases, with 10 bases remaining between them. The CDR3 runs to 13 residues. CDR3 bases: TGTGCCAGCAGTTCCTCAATGGGCTATGGCTACACCTTC. Its translation is CASSSSMGYGYTF.

As regards this clone: Different DNA sequences within this sample yield the same CDR3. The rearrangement joins TRBV5-1 to TRBJ1-5; D uncertain. Trimming stripped 4 bases from V and 2 bases from J, with 10 bases between. This CDR3 is 14 amino acids long. Germline CDR1 SGHRS, CDR2 YFSETQ. CDR3 region: CASSLDGGNQPQHF. DNA of the CDR3: TGCGCCAGCAGCCTGGACGGCGGCAATCAGCCCCAGCATTTT.

The genes are TRBV5-1 and TRBJ2-1; TRBD2 matches 8 bases. V gave up 0 bases and J gave up 4 bases; unmatched junction bases: 6. CDR3 length equals 16 residues. CDR1 and CDR2 (germline): SGHRS, YFSETQ. The CDR3 region is CASSLDPSGSYNEQFF. In DNA, the CDR3 is TGCGCCAGCAGCTTGGATCCTAGCGGGTCTTACAATGAGCAGTTCTTC.

Written as DNA, the CDR3 is TGTGCCAGCAGCCCTCGGGTTCCCGGAGGTACAGATACGCAGTATTTT. It is translated as CASSPRVPGGTDTQYF. This chain uses TRBV11-3 with TRBJ2-3, with D perhaps TRBD2 (5 bases). V lost 5 bases and J 3 bases, leaving 18 bases between the germline ends. Germline V gene lookup returns CDR1 SGHNT and CDR2 YENEEA. This CDR3 has 16 amino acids.

The chain carries TRBV9 and TRBJ2-5; 9 bases line up with TRBD2. With 0 bases clipped from V and 7 bases from J, the junction kept 4 bases outside the gene matches. The CDR3 has 14 amino acids. Per the germline V gene, CDR1 is SGDLS and CDR2 is YYNGEE. The DNA for the CDR3 is TGTGCCAGCAGCGTAGTTGGTAGCGGGGGGACCCAGTACTTC. Amino acid sequence: CASSVVGSGGTQYF.

The count of this clone is one. This chain links TRBV19 with TRBJ2-5; weak D call: TRBD2 (6 bases). The CDR3 is 13 amino acids. The ends were cut back, 9 bases at V and 3 bases at J, with 14 bases in the middle. Germline V gene sequence: CDR1 LNHDA, CDR2 SQIVND (reference sequence). This chain's CDR3 is CASQRTTKETQYF. DNA of the CDR3: TGTGCCAGCCAACGGACTACTAAAGAGACCCAGTACTTC.

For the CDR3, the DNA is TGTGCCAGCAGCCAAAAGGGGGCGCAACTGTTTTTT. This encodes CASSQKGAQLFF. V usage is TRBV3-1 (or the pseudogene TRBV3-2) and J usage is TRBJ1-4; 7 nucleotides agree with TRBD1. The J segment lost 12 bases and the V segment lost 2 bases, leaving 3 bases of the junction unmatched. The CDR3 sequence is 12 residues long. Germline CDR1 and CDR2: LGHDT and YNNKEL (reference sequence).

The chain couples TRBV6-2 or TRBV6-3 to TRBJ2-3; D is unresolved. Germline values: CDR1 MNHEY, CDR2 SVGEGT. This CDR3 spans 12 amino acids. Deletions cut 5 bases from V and 2 bases from J, with 5 bases between. The CDR3 spells CASSGFTDTQYF. The CDR3 DNA follows: TGTGCCAGCAGTGGATTCACAGATACGCAGTATTTT.

This chain uses TRBV2 with TRBJ1-2; a weak D match, TRBD1 (5 bases). V gave up 9 bases and J gave up 4 bases, with 21 bases separating them. Germline V gene lookup returns CDR1 SNHLY and CDR2 FYNNEI. The CDR3 has 15 amino acids. As DNA, the CDR3 is TGTGCCAGTTACCAGCCGGGACTCCGGAGCTATGGCTACACCTTC. Encoded protein: CASYQPGLRSYGYTF.

This clone was detected only a few times. The V and J genes are TRBV15 and TRBJ1-2; D is perhaps TRBD1 (5 bases). Germline V CDR1 and CDR2: LNHNV, YYDKDF (reference sequence). V was trimmed by 5 bases and J by 8 bases, leaving 21 bases between them. The CDR3 runs to 15 residues. In DNA form, the CDR3 reads TGTGCCACCAGCGGATTTGTGGGGGTGGCCTACGGCTACACCTTC. Translation gives CATSGFVGVAYGYTF.

This sequence joins TRBV28 and TRBJ1-3; D remains unclear. Trimming stripped 6 bases from V and 1 base from J, with 16 bases between. This CDR3 is 16 amino acids long. Per the germline V gene, CDR1 is MDHEN and CDR2 is SYDVKM. CDR3 sequence (DNA): TGTGCCAGCAGCCGATTGGACCGTGTATCTGGAAACACCATATATTTT. Amino acid sequence: CASSRLDRVSGNTIYF. Filled out from reference TRBV28 and TRBJ1-3, the complete variable domain reads DVKVTQSSRYLVKRTGEKVFLECVQDMDHENMFWYRQDPGLGLRLIYFSYDVKMKEKGDIPEGYSVSREKKERFSLILESASTNQTSMYLCASSRLDRVSGNTIYFGEGSWLTVV.

V gene TRBV3-1 (or the pseudogene TRBV3-2) combines with J gene TRBJ1-2; D unresolved. Per the germline V gene, CDR1 is LGHDT and CDR2 is YNNKEL (reference sequence). The length of the CDR3 is 14 residues. The germline V and J ends were trimmed by 0 bases and 5 bases, with 10 bases remaining between them. The CDR3 protein is CASSQDSAPYGYTF. In DNA, the CDR3 is TGTGCCAGCAGCCAAGATTCCGCTCCTTATGGCTACACCTTC.

The genes are TRBV18 and TRBJ2-3, with 7 bases that match TRBD1. The germline V gene has CDR1 KGHSH and CDR2 LQKENI. This CDR3 region has 15 residues. V was pared by 3 bases and J by 0 bases, with 3 bases of the junction left unmatched. The CDR3 DNA is TGTGCCAGCTCACCCGGGACAGCTAGCACAGATACGCAGTATTTT. Protein product: CASSPGTASTDTQYF.

The V gene is TRBV5-6, the J gene TRBJ1-5; maybe TRBD1 (5 bases). The V end lost 3 bases, the J end lost 4 bases, and 8 bases lay between the germline ends. CDR1 and CDR2 from the germline V gene are SGHDT and YYEEEE. This CDR3 region has 13 residues. The CDR3: CASSWGDNQPQHF. The DNA for the CDR3 is TGTGCCAGCAGCTGGGGCGATAATCAGCCCCAGCATTTT.

The chain combines TRBV7-2 with TRBJ2-1; D possibly uses TRBD1 or TRBD2 (5 bases each). The germline V gene has CDR1 SGHTA and CDR2 FQGNSA. This CDR3 contains 15 residues. Trimming took 0 bases from V and 8 from J, leaving 14 bases between them. In DNA form, the CDR3 reads TGTGCCAGCAGCTTAGCCGCTACTAGAGGGGATGAGCAGTTCTTC. Translated, it gives CASSLAATRGDEQFF.

The chain links TRBV5-1 to TRBJ2-7; D perhaps matches TRBD1 (7 bases). The CDR3 runs 16 residues. CDR1 SGHRS and CDR2 YFSETQ come from the germline V gene. V lost 0 bases, J lost 0 bases, and 13 bases lay in between. The CDR3 nucleotides read TGCGCCAGCAGCTTGGCCGGAGGGGGCAGCTCCTACGAGCAGTACTTC. Its translation is CASSLAGGGSSYEQYF.

The J gene is TRBJ2-2, the V gene TRBV5-6; 7 positions agree with TRBD2. Germline V lookup: CDR1 SGHDT, CDR2 YYEEEE. The CDR3 length is 16 residues. V lost 1 base to trimming and J lost 0 bases; unmatched junction nucleotides: 3. CDR3 sequence reads: CASSLLLASNTGELFF. As DNA, the CDR3 is TGTGCCAGCAGCTTGTTACTAGCGTCGAACACCGGGGAGCTGTTTTTT.

A single count supports this clone. The chain is built from TRBV5-1 and TRBJ2-5; TRBD1 or TRBD2 may be the D gene (5 bases each). The CDR3 has 16 amino acids. V shed 4 bases and J shed 2 bases, with 18 bases lying between them. The germline gives CDR1 SGHRS, CDR2 YFSETQ. CDR3 nucleotides: TGCGCCAGCAGCGCTGTACGGGGCTGGACGCAAGAGACCCAGTACTTC. It is translated as CASSAVRGWTQETQYF.

V usage is TRBV19 and J usage is TRBJ2-7, with a tentative D call TRBD1 (5 bases). The CDR3 loop spans 15 amino acids. The germline CDR1 and CDR2 sequences are LNHDA and SQIVND (reference sequence). The V and J ends lost 7 bases and 0 bases respectively, with 16 bases between them. The CDR3: CASTAGNSFSYEQYF. Here the CDR3 DNA reads TGTGCCAGTACCGCAGGGAACTCGTTCTCCTACGAGCAGTACTTC.

V and J are TRBV11-3 and TRBJ1-3; D remains unclear. CDR1 and CDR2 (germline): SGHNT, YENEEA. This CDR3 spans 15 amino acids. Deletions cut 2 bases from V and 0 bases from J, with 8 bases between. The CDR3 loop reads CASSLYQFSGNTIYF. The CDR3 region has the DNA TGTGCCAGCAGCTTATATCAATTCTCTGGAAACACCATATATTTT.

V and J are TRBV6-1 and TRBJ2-4; 9 bases are shared with TRBD1. Germline-derived CDR1 and CDR2 are MNHNS and SASEGT. This CDR3 has 16 amino acids. Trimming removed 3 bases from V and 3 bases from J; junction bases left unmatched: 6. The CDR3 DNA is TGTGCCAGCAGTGATACAGGGGGCTCTCGCAAAAACATTCAGTACTTC. Amino acids: CASSDTGGSRKNIQYF.